These 32 T cell receptor beta chains were sequenced from one sample in a study of shared clonotypes between healthy human individuals (dated by TCRdb to about 2020). CD8 naive samples consisted of CD45RO-negative cells that were positively selected for CCR7, yielding a CD45RA+CCR7+ population without TemRA cells. Library preparation was by the immunoSEQ multiplex PCR assay. What TCRdb holds here is the immuneACCESS table cut down to in-frame rearrangements. Part of the clones is not present; checked against another copy, under half of the missing clones reflect an unresolved V gene, and the others are unexplained. This sample comprises 1.5 million to 2.5 million clones, about 94% of them detected only once. The top ten hold more than 0.9% of the sample. The sequenced sample consisted of naive CD8+ T cells sorted from blood. The sample's cell subset or site label is to be understood as: CD45RA+CCR7+. The receptors originated from a man aged 18 to 30 in good health.

CDR3 bases: TGTGCCAGCAGTTTAGGGGCAGGGGACACCGGGGAGCTGTTTTTT. This gives the protein CASSLGAGDTGELFF. The J gene is TRBJ2-2, the V gene TRBV28; a weak D match, TRBD1 (6 bases). The CDR3 consists of 15 residues. The germline V and J ends were trimmed by 2 bases and 3 bases, with 10 bases remaining between them. Germline V gene data show CDR1 as MDHEN and CDR2 as SYDVKM.

The chain couples TRBV7-9 to TRBJ1-1; D is unresolved. Germline V lookup: CDR1 SEHNR, CDR2 FQNEAQ (reference sequence). CDR3 length: 13 residues. V lost 4 bases, J lost 7 bases, and 13 bases lay in between. This chain's CDR3 is CASSSTEGYEAFF. CDR3 DNA: TGTGCCAGCAGCTCGACGGAGGGTTATGAAGCTTTCTTT.

The V call is TRBV4-3, the J call TRBJ2-2; D remains ambiguous. The CDR3 spans 15 residues. Per germline, CDR1 LGHNA and CDR2 YSLEER. V gave up 0 bases and J gave up 4 bases, with 9 bases separating them. The chain's CDR3 is CASSQDVRTTGELFF. The CDR3 bases are TGCGCCAGCAGCCAAGACGTCAGAACCACCGGGGAGCTGTTTTTT.

V and J are TRBV29-1 and TRBJ1-1; D uncertain. Trimming took 7 bases from V and 6 from J, leaving 9 bases between them. The CDR3 loop spans 10 amino acids. Germline CDR1 SQVTM, CDR2 ANQGSEA. In DNA form, the CDR3 reads TGCAGCGCCGAGGGCCCTGAAGCTTTCTTT. As protein: CSAEGPEAFF.

The rearrangement joins TRBV13 to TRBJ2-7; a possible D gene is TRBD1 (5 bases). Germline loops: CDR1 PRHDT, CDR2 FYEKMQ (reference sequence). This CDR3 is 13 amino acids long. V lost 4 bases and J lost 2, with 9 bases in between. Here the CDR3 DNA reads TGTGCCAGCAGCTCCAGGGAAACCTACGAGCAGTACTTC. Translation: CASSSRETYEQYF. Combining the CDR3 with reference TRBV13 and TRBJ2-7 gives the whole variable domain AAGVIQSPRHLIKEKRETATLKCYPIPRHDTVYWYQQGPGQDPQFLISFYEKMQSDKGSIPDRFSAQQFSDYHSELNMSSLELGDSALYFCASSSRETYEQYFGPGTRLTVT.

This chain links TRBV4-3 with TRBJ2-7, with 8 positions matching TRBD1. V lost 0 bases and J lost 3; bases outside the gene matches: 4. Looked up from germline, CDR1 is LGHNA and CDR2 is YSLEER. The CDR3 is 15 residues long. The CDR3 DNA reads TGCGCCAGCAGCCAAGATGCAGGGGGCTTCTACGAGCAGTACTTC. Amino acids: CASSQDAGGFYEQYF.

This sequence joins TRBV10-3 and TRBJ1-4, with 7 bases lining up with TRBD1. CDR3 size: 14 residues. Germline-derived CDR1 and CDR2 are ENHRY and SYGVKD. V lost 3 bases and J lost 7; bases outside the gene matches: 5. Here the CDR3 DNA reads TGTGCCATCAGTGACGACAGGGTGGGTGAAAAACTGTTTTTT. It codes for CAISDDRVGEKLFF.

The J gene is TRBJ2-5, the V gene TRBV7-8, with 13 bases matching TRBD2. The CDR3 has 16 residues. V shed 5 bases, J shed 5 bases, and the junction held 8 bases outside the gene matches. Germline loops: CDR1 SGHVS, CDR2 FQNEAQ. The CDR3 DNA reads TGTGCCAGCAGCATCGGACTAGCGGGAGTAGTTGAGACCCAGTACTTC. Protein sequence: CASSIGLAGVVETQYF.

This chain links TRBV9 with TRBJ1-1; no firm D call. The CDR3 length is 14 residues. V was cut by 0 bases and J by 1 base, with 7 bases left in between. From germline, CDR1 is SGDLS and CDR2 YYNGEE. CDR3 nucleotides: TGTGCCAGCAGCGTAGAATATGGGAACACTGAAGCTTTCTTT. Translation: CASSVEYGNTEAFF.

The chain recombines TRBV7-2 with TRBJ2-7; 8 nucleotides agree with TRBD1. Germline trimming cut 3 bases from V and 2 bases from J; bases unmatched to any gene: 9. CDR1 is SGHTA and CDR2 is FQGNSA in the germline V gene. The CDR3 contains 16 residues. The CDR3 coding sequence is TGTGCCAGCAGCTTTTTTGGCCAGGGGGCGACCTACGAGCAGTACTTC. Its protein is CASSFFGQGATYEQYF.

This clone was recorded once. This rearrangement joins TRBV2 to TRBJ2-3; D is possibly TRBD2 (6 bases). In germline, CDR1 is SNHLY, CDR2 FYNNEI. V was pared by 3 bases and J by 6 bases, with 10 bases between. This CDR3 is 13 amino acids long. This CDR3 reads CASSEGRGDTQYF. Here the CDR3 DNA reads TGTGCCAGCAGTGAGGGGCGGGGCGATACGCAGTATTTT.

CDR3 nucleotides: TGTGCCAGCACTCCGACTAGCGAGGGACTCCATGAGCAGTTCTTC. It yields the protein CASTPTSEGLHEQFF. The chain joins TRBV6-5 to TRBJ2-1; 8 bases match TRBD2. V lost 7 bases to trimming and J lost 8 bases; unmatched junction nucleotides: 13. CDR3 length equals 15 residues. The germline gives CDR1 MNHEY, CDR2 SVGAGI.

The V call is TRBV6-5, the J call TRBJ1-2; D gene uncertain. V gave up 4 bases and J gave up 0 bases, with 9 bases separating them. CDR1 MNHEY and CDR2 SVGAGI come from the germline V gene. The CDR3 is 14 residues long. CDR3 residues: CASSLDGANYGYTF. Here the CDR3 DNA reads TGTGCCAGCAGTTTGGACGGAGCTAACTATGGCTACACCTTC.

This clone was recorded only once. This rearrangement joins TRBV6-5 to TRBJ1-1; D remains ambiguous. V was trimmed by 0 bases and J by 10 bases, leaving 12 bases between them. Per germline, CDR1 MNHEY and CDR2 SVGAGI. The CDR3 is 13 residues long. CDR3 bases: TGTGCCAGCAGTTACTCGAGTGAACTTGTAGCTTTCTTT. Translating gives CASSYSSELVAFF.

V and J are TRBV29-1 and TRBJ2-1, with TRBD2 matching over 9 bases. The CDR3 is made up of 13 amino acids. Per the germline V gene, CDR1 is SQVTM and CDR2 is ANQGSEA. Unmatched junction bases numbered 8, after V lost 6 bases and J lost 8 bases. CDR3 DNA: TGCAGCGTACTAGCGGGCCTGCAAGATGAGCAGTTCTTC. Residues: CSVLAGLQDEQFF.

The chain is built from TRBV10-2 and TRBJ2-7; D gene unclear. Germline CDR1 is WSHSY and CDR2 is SAAADI. V dropped 8 bases and J dropped 2 bases, with 19 bases sitting between them. This CDR3 has 15 residues. CDR3 DNA sequence: TGCGCCAGCCATACGGCACCGACACACGCCTACGAGCAGTACTTC. The encoded protein is CASHTAPTHAYEQYF.

The genes are TRBV27 and TRBJ1-2; 9 positions match TRBD1. This CDR3 spans 16 amino acids. Looked up from germline, CDR1 is MNHEY and CDR2 is SMNVEV (reference sequence). J gave up 6 bases and V 2 bases, and 10 bases lay outside the gene matches. This CDR3 is CASSLIGGQGTNGYTF. The DNA for the CDR3 is TGTGCCAGCAGTTTAATTGGGGGACAGGGTACGAATGGCTACACCTTC.

CDR3 loop: CASSSTDHFYEQYF. The CDR3 region has the DNA TGTGCCAGCAGCTCTACTGACCATTTCTACGAGCAGTACTTC. This sequence joins TRBV5-4 and TRBJ2-7; D is undetermined. The V gene's germline CDR1 is SGHNT and CDR2 YYREEE (reference sequence). Trimming stripped 3 bases from V and 3 bases from J, with 13 bases between. The CDR3 loop spans 14 amino acids.

The chain uses TRBV5-4 and TRBJ1-4; no clear D gene. V dropped 4 bases and J dropped 7 bases, with 20 bases sitting between them. Germline V CDR1 and CDR2: SGHNT, YYREEE (reference sequence). CDR3 length: 16 amino acids. CDR3 in amino acids: CASSDGESPRGEKLFF. The CDR3 bases are TGTGCCAGCAGCGATGGCGAGTCCCCCCGAGGTGAAAAACTGTTTTTT. The full variable domain, in which reference TRBV5-4 and TRBJ1-4 provide the parts outside the CDR3, is ETGVTQSPTHLIKTRGQQVTLRCSSQSGHNTVSWYQQALGQGPQFIFQYYREEENGRGNFPPRFSGLQFPNYSSELNVNALELDDSALYLCASSDGESPRGEKLFFGSGTQLSVL.

The chain employs TRBV2 and TRBJ2-1; TRBD2 matches 8 bases. CDR1 SNHLY and CDR2 FYNNEI come from the germline V gene. Losses at the gene ends were 5 bases for V and 8 bases for J; bases not matched to a gene: 8. This CDR3 has 14 residues. The DNA for the CDR3 is TGTGCCAGCAGTACCGGGACTAGTGAGGATGAGCAGTTCTTC. As protein: CASSTGTSEDEQFF.

This rearrangement joins TRBV2 to TRBJ2-5; no reliable D call. Germline-derived CDR1 and CDR2 are SNHLY and FYNNEI. The CDR3 sequence is 13 residues long. V was trimmed by 10 bases and J by 1 base, leaving 13 bases between them. The CDR3 loop is CAILRTPQETQYF. The DNA of the CDR3 is TGTGCCATCCTCAGGACCCCCCAAGAGACCCAGTACTTC.

A single count supports this clone. This rearrangement joins TRBV5-1 to TRBJ2-7; maybe TRBD2 (7 bases). Germline values: CDR1 SGHRS, CDR2 YFSETQ. V was pared by 0 bases and J by 0 bases, with 10 bases between. CDR3 length: 15 residues. CDR3 in amino acids: CASSLGGGPSYEQYF. CDR3 nucleotides: TGCGCCAGCAGCTTGGGGGGGGGCCCCTCCTACGAGCAGTACTTC. Combining the CDR3 with reference TRBV5-1 and TRBJ2-7 gives the whole variable domain KAGVTQTPRYLIKTRGQQVTLSCSPISGHRSVSWYQQTPGQGLQFLFEYFSETQRNKGNFPGRFSGRQFSNSRSEMNVSTLELGDSALYLCASSLGGGPSYEQYFGPGTRLTVT.

The V gene is TRBV4-1, the J gene TRBJ1-1, with D uncertain. Deletions cut 1 base from V and 3 bases from J, with 12 bases between. The CDR3 covers 15 residues. Per the germline V gene, CDR1 is MGHRA and CDR2 is YSYEKL. CDR3 loop: CASSQGTGGDTEAFF. The CDR3 bases are TGCGCCAGCAGCCAAGGTACGGGTGGGGACACTGAAGCTTTCTTT.

J is TRBJ2-3 and V is TRBV7-9; TRBD2 matches at 8 bases. Germline V gene sequence: CDR1 SEHNR, CDR2 FQNEAQ (reference sequence). The CDR3 loop spans 16 amino acids. The junction had 9 bases not matched to a gene; V was cut back by 2 bases and J by 5 bases. CDR3 residues: CASSLQGLGGRDTQYF. CDR3 bases: TGTGCCAGCAGCTTACAGGGACTAGGTGGTCGAGATACGCAGTATTTT.

This rearrangement joins TRBV7-2 to TRBJ2-1; possible D gene TRBD2, 5 bases. Trimming stripped 1 base from V and 2 bases from J, with 12 bases between. The germline V gene encodes CDR1 SGHTA and CDR2 FQGNSA. CDR3 length: 16 amino acids. CDR3 in amino acids: CASSLVERVPYNEQFF. The CDR3 DNA sequence: TGTGCCAGCAGCTTAGTAGAGAGGGTTCCCTACAATGAGCAGTTCTTC.

This clone has only one observation. The V call is TRBV13, the J call TRBJ2-5; possible D gene TRBD2, 6 bases. This CDR3 has 16 amino acids. Looked up from germline, CDR1 is PRHDT and CDR2 is FYEKMQ (reference sequence). The V end lost 4 bases, the J end lost 5 bases, and 20 bases lay between the germline ends. DNA for the CDR3: TGTGCCAGCAGCTCCGCTGGACTCGGGGGAATGGAGACCCAGTACTTC. Translation: CASSSAGLGGMETQYF. Using reference TRBV13 and TRBJ2-5 for the parts outside the CDR3, the full variable domain is AAGVIQSPRHLIKEKRETATLKCYPIPRHDTVYWYQQGPGQDPQFLISFYEKMQSDKGSIPDRFSAQQFSDYHSELNMSSLELGDSALYFCASSSAGLGGMETQYFGPGTRLLVL.

J is TRBJ2-7 and V is TRBV30, with 8 bases lining up with TRBD2. This CDR3 comprises 13 residues. Germline V CDR1 and CDR2: GTSNPN, SVGIG (reference sequence). V lost 4 bases, J lost 6 bases, and 8 bases stayed unmatched. CDR3 DNA sequence: TGTGCCTGGACCGGGACTAGTATTCGCGAGCAGTACTTC. Protein sequence: CAWTGTSIREQYF.

The chain employs TRBV9 and TRBJ2-5; 9 positions agree with TRBD2. The length of the CDR3 is 15 residues. V gave up 4 bases and J gave up 1 base; unmatched junction bases: 5. In germline, CDR1 is SGDLS, CDR2 YYNGEE. The CDR3 here is CASSSQRGAQETQYF. CDR3 nucleotide sequence: TGTGCCAGCAGCTCCCAGCGGGGGGCCCAAGAGACCCAGTACTTC.

This chain connects TRBV13 to TRBJ1-1, with a possible D match to TRBD1 (5 bases). The CDR3 has 15 residues. The germline gives CDR1 PRHDT, CDR2 FYEKMQ (reference sequence). Trimming stripped 5 bases from V and 1 base from J, with 14 bases between. The CDR3 reads CASSPEGIRNTEAFF. The CDR3 DNA reads as TGTGCCAGCAGCCCCGAGGGGATTAGGAACACTGAAGCTTTCTTT.

The gene calls are TRBV7-6 and TRBJ2-7; TRBD2 aligns across 12 bases. Germline V gene lookup returns CDR1 SGHVS and CDR2 FNYEAQ. The CDR3 covers 16 residues. Trimming at V came to 1 base and at J to 7 bases, leaving 8 bases not matched to a gene. The CDR3 spells CASSLEASGRGNEQYF. Here the CDR3 DNA reads TGTGCCAGCAGCTTAGAGGCTAGCGGGAGGGGTAATGAGCAGTACTTC.

J is TRBJ1-5 and V is TRBV6-6; no clear D gene. This CDR3 is built from 15 residues. V lost 0 bases and J 1 base, leaving 7 bases between the germline ends. In germline, CDR1 is MNHNY, CDR2 SVGAGI (reference sequence). CDR3 residues: CASSYSVPSNQPQHF. DNA for the CDR3: TGTGCCAGCAGTTACTCGGTTCCGAGCAATCAGCCCCAGCATTTT.

The chain carries TRBV18 and TRBJ1-2, with 11 bases that match TRBD1. Trimming at V came to 6 bases and at J to 6 bases, leaving 6 bases not matched to a gene. Germline V gene sequence: CDR1 KGHSH, CDR2 LQKENI. The length of the CDR3 is 14 residues. The CDR3: CASSPDRGRDGYTF. CDR3 sequence (DNA): TGTGCCAGCTCCCCGGACAGGGGGCGCGATGGCTACACCTTC.